This entry lists 27 T cell receptor beta chains sequenced from one sample in a study of cytomegalovirus exposure and HLA in healthy donors. Measured with immunoSEQ multiplex PCR; TCRdb has only the in-frame clones, and not every one. The repertoire consists of around 160,000 clones, with around four fifths occurring once and the leading ten covering over 2%. Sequencing input: PBMCs. The receptors stem from a man aged 30-40 years in good health and CMV-seropositive.

Only one count was recorded for this clone. V and J are TRBV18 and TRBJ2-1; 8 nucleotides agree with TRBD2. There are 16 residues in the CDR3. The V gene's germline CDR1 is KGHSH and CDR2 LQKENI. V lost 5 bases, J lost 3 bases, and 9 bases stayed unmatched. The CDR3 loop reads CASSTELAANYNEQFF. The CDR3 DNA is TGTGCCAGCTCAACCGAACTAGCGGCGAACTACAATGAGCAGTTCTTC. The entire variable domain, with the rest obtained from reference TRBV18 and TRBJ2-1, is as follows: NAGVMQNPRHLVRRRGQEARLRCSPMKGHSHVYWYRQLPEEGLKFMVYLQKENIIDESGMPKERFSAEFPKEGPSILRIQQVVRGDSAAYFCASSTELAANYNEQFFGPGTRLTVL.

This rearrangement joins TRBV27 to TRBJ2-3; 12 nucleotides match TRBD2. This CDR3 comprises 16 residues. After removal of 5 bases from V and 8 bases from J, the junction contained 11 bases not matched to a gene. Looked up from germline, CDR1 is MNHEY and CDR2 is SMNVEV (reference sequence). The CDR3 bases are TGTGCCAGCAGTCCCCTAGCGGGGGGGCTCCGGCGTACGCAGTATTTT. Amino acids: CASSPLAGGLRRTQYF.

This chain uses TRBV5-6 with TRBJ2-7; 11 positions match TRBD1. Germline assignment: CDR1 SGHDT and CDR2 YYEEEE. The CDR3 has 17 amino acids. With V trimmed by 0 bases and J by 4 bases, 9 bases remained unmatched. CDR3 sequence: CASSLVDPGTGGYEQYF. The CDR3, as DNA: TGTGCCAGCAGCTTGGTGGACCCCGGGACAGGGGGATACGAGCAGTACTTC.

V usage is TRBV4-3 and J usage is TRBJ1-2; TRBD1 matches 7 bases. This CDR3 has 14 residues. Germline-derived CDR1 and CDR2 are LGHNA and YSLEER. The junction had 7 bases not matched to a gene; V was cut back by 4 bases and J by 5 bases. The CDR3 here is CASSLWTGAYGYTF. CDR3 nucleotide sequence: TGCGCCAGCAGCCTCTGGACAGGAGCATATGGCTACACCTTC.

The chain is built from TRBV18 and TRBJ1-1, with 7 bases identical to TRBD1. The length of the CDR3 is 14 residues. Germline V lookup: CDR1 KGHSH, CDR2 LQKENI. Trimming cost V 5 bases and J 3 bases; bases outside gene matches: 6. The DNA of the CDR3 is TGTGCCAGCTCAGGCAGGGGGGAGGACACTGAAGCTTTCTTT. This translates into CASSGRGEDTEAFF.

J is TRBJ2-1 and V is TRBV27, with 11 nucleotides matching TRBD2. J was trimmed by 5 bases and V by 7 bases; bases with no gene match: 7. The germline V gene has CDR1 MNHEY and CDR2 SMNVEV (reference sequence). This CDR3 contains 15 residues. The CDR3 DNA reads as TGTGCCAGCAAGAGACTAGCGGGGTCCCACAATGAGCAGTTCTTC. This gives the protein CASKRLAGSHNEQFF.

This chain links TRBV5-1 with TRBJ1-1; perhaps TRBD1 as D (5 bases). Trimming removed 1 base at V and 11 bases at J, with 24 bases between. The CDR3 contains 16 residues. Germline V CDR1 and CDR2: SGHRS, YFSETQ. CDR3 loop: CASSLINPDRAGFAFF. CDR3 coding DNA: TGCGCCAGCAGCTTGATTAATCCAGACCGAGCAGGGTTTGCTTTCTTT.

The chain links TRBV19 to TRBJ1-5; 10 bases fit TRBD1. The germline V gene has CDR1 LNHDA and CDR2 SQIVND (reference sequence). The CDR3 has 13 residues. Losses at the gene ends were 6 bases for V and 6 bases for J; bases not matched to a gene: 2. The CDR3 loop reads CASRGQGSQPQHF. The CDR3, as DNA: TGTGCCAGTAGGGGACAGGGGAGTCAGCCCCAGCATTTT.

The chain uses TRBV27 and TRBJ1-2, with 8 bases matching TRBD1. CDR1 is MNHEY and CDR2 is SMNVEV in the germline V gene (reference sequence). The CDR3 has 15 amino acids. J was trimmed by 5 bases and V by 5 bases; bases with no gene match: 10. CDR3 residues: CASSKRTGLGYGYTF. The CDR3 nucleotides read TGTGCCAGCAGTAAGCGGACAGGGTTGGGATATGGCTACACCTTC.

The rearrangement links TRBV7-2 to TRBJ2-7, with D maybe TRBD1 (6 bases). The germline V and J ends were trimmed by 1 base and 4 bases, with 14 bases remaining between them. The germline gives CDR1 SGHTA, CDR2 FQGNSA. The CDR3 sequence is 15 residues long. The CDR3 loop reads CASSLGGLGLYEQYF. Written as DNA, the CDR3 is TGTGCCAGCAGCTTAGGGGGGCTAGGATTGTACGAGCAGTACTTC.

The rearrangement uses TRBV5-6 and TRBJ2-7; D gene unclear. From germline, CDR1 is SGHDT and CDR2 YYEEEE. CDR3 length: 14 residues. V was pared by 1 base and J by 6 bases, with 14 bases between. The CDR3 DNA follows: TGTGCCAGCAGCTTGTGGGTAGCCCCCCTCGAGCAGTACTTC. Residues: CASSLWVAPLEQYF.

V gene TRBV4-1 combines with J gene TRBJ2-7; TRBD1 might be the D (5 bases). Germline values: CDR1 MGHRA, CDR2 YSYEKL. V was pared by 0 bases and J by 1 base, with 10 bases between. CDR3 length equals 15 residues. This chain's CDR3 is CASSQDLQGSYEQYF. Written as DNA, the CDR3 is TGCGCCAGCAGCCAAGATCTCCAGGGATCCTACGAGCAGTACTTC.

The chain employs TRBV19 and TRBJ1-2; D unclear. Germline loops: CDR1 LNHDA, CDR2 SQIVND (reference sequence). Trimming left V 5 bases short and J 0 bases short, with 16 bases between. The CDR3 has 16 amino acids. CDR3 sequence: CASSPPGVRANYGYTF. The DNA of the CDR3 is TGTGCCAGTAGTCCCCCTGGAGTCAGAGCTAACTATGGCTACACCTTC.

The rearrangement links TRBV11-2 to TRBJ2-7; D uncertain. Trimming stripped 4 bases from V and 2 bases from J, with 9 bases between. The CDR3 consists of 13 residues. In germline, CDR1 is SGHAT, CDR2 FQNNGV. CDR3 nucleotides: TGTGCCAGCAGCTCACAGAACACCTACGAGCAGTACTTC. Amino acids: CASSSQNTYEQYF.

This chain connects TRBV11-3 to TRBJ1-3; D remains unclear. V gave up 5 bases and J gave up 0 bases, with 11 bases separating them. The CDR3 spans 15 residues. Germline loops: CDR1 SGHNT, CDR2 YENEEA. The CDR3 DNA is TGTGCCAGCAGCCTAGGAGGGAGCTCTGGAAACACCATATATTTT. The encoded protein is CASSLGGSSGNTIYF.

The gene calls are TRBV6-6 and TRBJ2-7; 9 nucleotides agree with TRBD1. The J segment lost 12 bases and the V segment lost 7 bases, leaving 4 bases of the junction unmatched. CDR3 length equals 10 residues. Germline-derived CDR1 and CDR2 are MNHNY and SVGAGI (reference sequence). As DNA, the CDR3 is TGTGCCAGCAAGAACAGGGGGCTGTACTTC. It codes for CASKNRGLYF.

The CDR3 DNA reads TGTGCCAGCAGCGTCTCTGCAGGGTACCAAGAGACCCAGTACTTC. It is translated as CASSVSAGYQETQYF. This chain uses TRBV9 with TRBJ2-5; D possibly corresponds to TRBD1 (5 bases). The CDR3 length is 15 residues. The V end was cut by 2 bases, the J end by 0 bases, with 11 bases between. CDR1 is SGDLS, CDR2 YYNGEE, per germline.

The rearrangement joins TRBV6-1 to TRBJ2-5; tentatively, D is TRBD1 (6 bases). Germline CDR1 MNHNS, CDR2 SASEGT. The CDR3 sequence is 13 residues long. V lost 10 bases and J 0 bases, leaving 12 bases between the germline ends. CDR3 in DNA: TGTGCCATCCTTCAGGGGTACCAAGAGACCCAGTACTTC. Protein: CAILQGYQETQYF.

The chain joins TRBV11-2 to TRBJ1-2, with a possible D match to TRBD1 (6 bases). The germline V and J ends were trimmed by 5 bases and 3 bases, with 10 bases remaining between them. Germline V gene lookup returns CDR1 SGHAT and CDR2 FQNNGV. The CDR3 sequence is 13 residues long. The CDR3 bases are TGTGCCAGCAGCGGACAGAGCCACTATGGCTACACCTTC. Protein: CASSGQSHYGYTF.

This clone was counted a few times. The chain combines TRBV4-2 with TRBJ1-6; 8 bases match TRBD1. V was pared by 1 base and J by 9 bases, with 8 bases of the junction left unmatched. CDR1 is LGHNA, CDR2 YNFKEQ, per germline. This CDR3 comprises 16 residues. CDR3 residues: CASSQGTGPPSSPLHF. As DNA, the CDR3 is TGTGCCAGCAGCCAAGGGACAGGGCCGCCTAGTTCACCCCTCCACTTT.

The rearrangement uses TRBV9 and TRBJ1-5, with unresolved D. From germline, CDR1 is SGDLS and CDR2 YYNGEE. V lost 0 bases and J 2 bases, leaving 6 bases between the germline ends. The CDR3 contains 14 residues. As DNA, the CDR3 is TGTGCCAGCAGCGTAGGCGGAGGCAATCAGCCCCAGCATTTT. This gives the protein CASSVGGGNQPQHF.

The chain has TRBV6-1 and TRBJ2-2; 7 positions agree with TRBD2. The CDR3 sequence is 19 residues long. CDR1 is MNHNS, CDR2 SASEGT, per germline. The V gene end was trimmed by 2 bases and the J gene end by 0 bases; junction bases not matched to a gene: 12. Here the CDR3 reads CASSEILGLTLANTGELFF. The CDR3 region has the DNA TGTGCCAGCAGTGAAATTCTGGGACTAACCCTAGCGAACACCGGGGAGCTGTTTTTT.

The chain combines TRBV5-5 with TRBJ1-1; D is unclear. Trimming removed 4 bases at V and 7 bases at J, with 20 bases between. The germline V gene has CDR1 SGHKS and CDR2 YYEKEE (reference sequence). The CDR3 contains 15 residues. The chain's CDR3 is CASSLDGRLEGEAFF. CDR3 bases: TGTGCCAGCAGCCTGGACGGCCGTCTTGAGGGTGAAGCTTTCTTT.

This clone was seen only once. The J gene is TRBJ2-5, the V gene TRBV5-4, with 8 bases aligning to TRBD1. The germline V gene has CDR1 SGHNT and CDR2 YYREEE (reference sequence). Trimming took 0 bases from V and 3 from J; bases not matched to a gene: 4. This CDR3 contains 15 residues. CDR3 bases: TGTGCCAGCAGCTTGGACAGGGGGGCAGAAGAGACCCAGTACTTC. It codes for CASSLDRGAEETQYF.

This clone was counted between two and nine times. V usage is TRBV4-1 and J usage is TRBJ2-7; 8 bases agree with TRBD2. The CDR3 extends over 15 amino acids. Per germline, CDR1 MGHRA and CDR2 YSYEKL. V trimming: 0 bases; J trimming: 3 bases; junction bases outside the gene matches: 4. CDR3 sequence (DNA): TGCGCCAGCAGCCAAGATCTAGCGGGCCTCTACGAGCAGTACTTC. As protein: CASSQDLAGLYEQYF.

V usage is TRBV7-2 and J usage is TRBJ2-7, with TRBD2 matching 8 bases. The V gene end was trimmed by 1 base and the J gene end by 3 bases; junction bases not matched to a gene: 2. This CDR3 contains 14 residues. Germline assignment: CDR1 SGHTA and CDR2 FQGNSA. CDR3 sequence reads: CASSLGGGIYEQYF. In DNA form, the CDR3 reads TGTGCCAGCAGCTTAGGCGGGGGGATCTACGAGCAGTACTTC.

The rearrangement links TRBV11-2 to TRBJ1-2; possibly TRBD1 for D (5 bases). Looked up from germline, CDR1 is SGHAT and CDR2 is FQNNGV. The CDR3 consists of 17 residues. With 0 bases removed from V and 4 bases from J, the gap between germline ends came to 18 bases. DNA of the CDR3: TGTGCCAGCAGCTTAGATGACAGCAAAATAACTTTCTATGGCTACACCTTC. It yields the protein CASSLDDSKITFYGYTF. The full variable domain, completed using reference TRBV11-2 and TRBJ1-2, is EAGVAQSPRYKIIEKRQSVAFWCNPISGHATLYWYQQILGQGPKLLIQFQNNGVVDDSQLPKDRFSAERLKGVDSTLKIQPAKLEDSAVYLCASSLDDSKITFYGYTFGSGTRLTVV.